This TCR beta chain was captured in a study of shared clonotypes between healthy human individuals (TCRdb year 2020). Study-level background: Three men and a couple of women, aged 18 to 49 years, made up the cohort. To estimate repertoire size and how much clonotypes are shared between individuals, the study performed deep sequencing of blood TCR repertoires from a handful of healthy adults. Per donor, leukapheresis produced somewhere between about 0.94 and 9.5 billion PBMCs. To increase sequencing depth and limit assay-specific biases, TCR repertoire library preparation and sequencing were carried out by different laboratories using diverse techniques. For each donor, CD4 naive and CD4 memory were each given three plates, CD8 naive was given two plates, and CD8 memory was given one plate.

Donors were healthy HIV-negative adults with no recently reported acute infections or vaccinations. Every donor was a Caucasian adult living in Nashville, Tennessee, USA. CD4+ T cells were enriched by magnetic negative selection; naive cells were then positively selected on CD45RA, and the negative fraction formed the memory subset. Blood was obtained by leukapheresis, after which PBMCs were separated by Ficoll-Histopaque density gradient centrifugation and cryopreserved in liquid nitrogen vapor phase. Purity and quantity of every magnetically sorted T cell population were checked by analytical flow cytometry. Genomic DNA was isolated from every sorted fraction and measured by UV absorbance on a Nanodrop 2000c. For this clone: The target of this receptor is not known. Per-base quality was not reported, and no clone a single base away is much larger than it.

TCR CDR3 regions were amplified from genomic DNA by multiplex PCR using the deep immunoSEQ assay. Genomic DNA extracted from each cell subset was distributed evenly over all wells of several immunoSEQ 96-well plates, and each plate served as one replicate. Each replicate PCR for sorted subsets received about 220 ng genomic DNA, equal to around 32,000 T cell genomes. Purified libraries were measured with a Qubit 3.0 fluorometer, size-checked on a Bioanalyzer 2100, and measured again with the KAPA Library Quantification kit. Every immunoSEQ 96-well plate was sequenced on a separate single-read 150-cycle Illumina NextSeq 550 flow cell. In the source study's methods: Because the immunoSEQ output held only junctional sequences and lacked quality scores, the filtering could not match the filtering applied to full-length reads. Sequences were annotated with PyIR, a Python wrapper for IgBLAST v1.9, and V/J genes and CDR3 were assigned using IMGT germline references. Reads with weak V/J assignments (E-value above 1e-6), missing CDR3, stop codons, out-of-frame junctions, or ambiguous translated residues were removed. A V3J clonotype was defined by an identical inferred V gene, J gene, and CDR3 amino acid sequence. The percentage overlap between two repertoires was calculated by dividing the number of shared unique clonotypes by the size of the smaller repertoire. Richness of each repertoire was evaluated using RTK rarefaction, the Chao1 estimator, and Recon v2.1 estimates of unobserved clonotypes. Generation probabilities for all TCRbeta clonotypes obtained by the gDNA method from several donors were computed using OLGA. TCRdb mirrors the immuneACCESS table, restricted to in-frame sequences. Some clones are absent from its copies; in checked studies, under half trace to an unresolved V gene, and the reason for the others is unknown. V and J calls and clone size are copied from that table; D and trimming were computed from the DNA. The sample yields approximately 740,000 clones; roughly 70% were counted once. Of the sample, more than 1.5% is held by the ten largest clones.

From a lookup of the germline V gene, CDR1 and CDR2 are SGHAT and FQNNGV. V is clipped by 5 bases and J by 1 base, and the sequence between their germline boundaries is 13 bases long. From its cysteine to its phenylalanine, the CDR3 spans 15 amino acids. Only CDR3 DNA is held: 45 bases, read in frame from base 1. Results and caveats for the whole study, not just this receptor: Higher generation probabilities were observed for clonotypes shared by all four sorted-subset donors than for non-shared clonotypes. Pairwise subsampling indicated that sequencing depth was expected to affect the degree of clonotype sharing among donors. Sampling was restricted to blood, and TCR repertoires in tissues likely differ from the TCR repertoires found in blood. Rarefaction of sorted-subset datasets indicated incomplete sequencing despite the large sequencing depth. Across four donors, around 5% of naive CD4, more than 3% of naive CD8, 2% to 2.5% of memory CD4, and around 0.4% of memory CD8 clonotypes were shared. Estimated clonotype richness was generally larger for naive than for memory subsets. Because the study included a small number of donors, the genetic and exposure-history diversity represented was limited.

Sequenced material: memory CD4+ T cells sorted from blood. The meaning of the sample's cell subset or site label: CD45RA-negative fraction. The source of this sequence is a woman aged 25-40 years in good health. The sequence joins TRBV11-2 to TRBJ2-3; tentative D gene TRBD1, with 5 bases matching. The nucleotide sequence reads TGTGCCAGCAGCCACGTGGGGCGCCGCACAGATACGCAGTATTTT. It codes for CASSHVGRRTDTQYF.